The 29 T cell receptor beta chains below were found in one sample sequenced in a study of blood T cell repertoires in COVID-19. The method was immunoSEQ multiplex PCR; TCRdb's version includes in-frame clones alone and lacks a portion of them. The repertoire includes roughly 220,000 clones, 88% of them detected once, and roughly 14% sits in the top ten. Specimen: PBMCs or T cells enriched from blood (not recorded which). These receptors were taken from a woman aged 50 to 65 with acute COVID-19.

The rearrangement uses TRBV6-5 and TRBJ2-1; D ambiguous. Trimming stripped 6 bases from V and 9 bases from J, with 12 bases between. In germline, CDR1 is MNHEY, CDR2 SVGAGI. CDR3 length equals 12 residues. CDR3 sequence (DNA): TGTGCCAGCAGACCCCAGTATGGTGAGCAGTTCTTC. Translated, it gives CASRPQYGEQFF.

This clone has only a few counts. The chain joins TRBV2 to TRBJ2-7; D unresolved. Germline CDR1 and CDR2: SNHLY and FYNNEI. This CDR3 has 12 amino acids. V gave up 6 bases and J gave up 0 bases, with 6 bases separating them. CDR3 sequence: CASRASSYEQYF. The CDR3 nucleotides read TGTGCCAGCAGGGCCTCCTCCTACGAGCAGTACTTC.

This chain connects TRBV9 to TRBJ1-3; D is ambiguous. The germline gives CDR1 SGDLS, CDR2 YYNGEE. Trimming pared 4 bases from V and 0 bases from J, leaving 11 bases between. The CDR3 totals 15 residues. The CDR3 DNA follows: TGTGCCAGCAGCCTGGGCGGGAGCTCTGGAAACACCATATATTTT. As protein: CASSLGGSSGNTIYF. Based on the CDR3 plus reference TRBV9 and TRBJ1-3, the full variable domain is DSGVTQTPKHLITATGQRVTLRCSPRSGDLSVYWYQQSLDQGLQFLIQYYNGEERAKGNILERFSAQQFPDLHSELNLSSLELGDSALYFCASSLGGSSGNTIYFGEGSWLTVV.

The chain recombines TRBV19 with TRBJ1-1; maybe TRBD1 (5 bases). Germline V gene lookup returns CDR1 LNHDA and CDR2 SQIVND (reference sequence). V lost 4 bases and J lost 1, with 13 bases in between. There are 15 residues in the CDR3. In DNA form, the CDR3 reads TGTGCCAGTAGTACCTCTAACAGGAGGAACACTGAAGCTTTCTTT. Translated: CASSTSNRRNTEAFF.

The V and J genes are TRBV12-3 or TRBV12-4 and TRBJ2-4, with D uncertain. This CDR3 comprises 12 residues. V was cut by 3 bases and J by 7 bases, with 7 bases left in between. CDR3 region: CASSFEWNIQYF. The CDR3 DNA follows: TGTGCCAGCAGTTTTGAGTGGAACATTCAGTACTTC.

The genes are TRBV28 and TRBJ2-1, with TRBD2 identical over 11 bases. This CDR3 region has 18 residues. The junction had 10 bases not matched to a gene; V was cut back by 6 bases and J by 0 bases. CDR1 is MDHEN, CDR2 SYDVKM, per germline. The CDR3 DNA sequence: TGTGCCAGCAGCTCCTCCGGACTAGCGGGCAACTCCTACAATGAGCAGTTCTTC. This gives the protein CASSSSGLAGNSYNEQFF.

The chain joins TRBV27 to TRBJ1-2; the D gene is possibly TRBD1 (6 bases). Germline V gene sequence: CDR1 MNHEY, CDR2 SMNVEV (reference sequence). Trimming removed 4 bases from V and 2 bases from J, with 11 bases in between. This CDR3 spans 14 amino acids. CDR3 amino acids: CASSWKGENYGYTF. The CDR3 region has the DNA TGTGCCAGCAGTTGGAAGGGGGAAAACTATGGCTACACCTTC.

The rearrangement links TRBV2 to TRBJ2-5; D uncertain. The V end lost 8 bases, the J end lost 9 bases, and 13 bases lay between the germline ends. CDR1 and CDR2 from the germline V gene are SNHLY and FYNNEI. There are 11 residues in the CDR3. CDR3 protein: CASFEPLAQYF. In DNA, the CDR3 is TGTGCCAGCTTTGAGCCGCTAGCCCAGTACTTC. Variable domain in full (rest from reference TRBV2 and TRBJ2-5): EPEVTQTPSHQVTQMGQEVILRCVPISNHLYFYWYRQILGQKVEFLVSFYNNEISEKSEIFDDQFSVERPDGSNFTLKIRSTKLEDSAMYFCASFEPLAQYFGPGTRLLVL.

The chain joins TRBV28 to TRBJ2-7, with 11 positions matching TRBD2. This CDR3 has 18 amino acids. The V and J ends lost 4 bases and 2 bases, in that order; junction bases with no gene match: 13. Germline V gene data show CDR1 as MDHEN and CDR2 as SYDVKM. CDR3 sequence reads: CASSYLAGGPLLTYEQYF. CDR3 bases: TGTGCCAGCAGTTATCTAGCGGGAGGCCCCTTATTGACCTACGAGCAGTACTTC. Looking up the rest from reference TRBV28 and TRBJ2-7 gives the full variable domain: DVKVTQSSRYLVKRTGEKVFLECVQDMDHENMFWYRQDPGLGLRLIYFSYDVKMKEKGDIPEGYSVSREKKERFSLILESASTNQTSMYLCASSYLAGGPLLTYEQYFGPGTRLTVT.

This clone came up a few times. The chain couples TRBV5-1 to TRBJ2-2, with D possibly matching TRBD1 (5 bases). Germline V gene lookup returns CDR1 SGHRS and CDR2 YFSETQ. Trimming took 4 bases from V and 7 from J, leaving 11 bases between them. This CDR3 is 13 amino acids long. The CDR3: CASSPRVHGELFF. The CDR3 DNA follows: TGCGCCAGCAGCCCCAGGGTTCACGGGGAGCTGTTTTTT.

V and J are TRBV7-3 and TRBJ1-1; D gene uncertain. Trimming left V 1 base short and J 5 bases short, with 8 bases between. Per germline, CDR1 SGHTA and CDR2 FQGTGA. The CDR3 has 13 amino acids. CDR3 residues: CASSLMGGTEAFF. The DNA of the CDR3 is TGTGCCAGCAGCTTAATGGGAGGAACTGAAGCTTTCTTT.

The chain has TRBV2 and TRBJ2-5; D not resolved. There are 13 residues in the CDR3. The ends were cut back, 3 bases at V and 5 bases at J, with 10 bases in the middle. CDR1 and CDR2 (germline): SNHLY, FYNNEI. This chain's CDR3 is CASSDSYRETQYF. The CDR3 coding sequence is TGTGCCAGCAGTGATTCCTATCGGGAGACCCAGTACTTC. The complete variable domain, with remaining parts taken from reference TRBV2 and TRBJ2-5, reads EPEVTQTPSHQVTQMGQEVILRCVPISNHLYFYWYRQILGQKVEFLVSFYNNEISEKSEIFDDQFSVERPDGSNFTLKIRSTKLEDSAMYFCASSDSYRETQYFGPGTRLLVL.

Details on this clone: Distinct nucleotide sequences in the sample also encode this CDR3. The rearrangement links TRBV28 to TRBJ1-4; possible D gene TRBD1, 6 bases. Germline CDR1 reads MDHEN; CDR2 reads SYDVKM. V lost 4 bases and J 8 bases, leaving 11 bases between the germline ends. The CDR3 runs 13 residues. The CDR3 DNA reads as TGTGCCAGCAGTTCGACAGGACGGGAAAAACTGTTTTTT. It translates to CASSSTGREKLFF.

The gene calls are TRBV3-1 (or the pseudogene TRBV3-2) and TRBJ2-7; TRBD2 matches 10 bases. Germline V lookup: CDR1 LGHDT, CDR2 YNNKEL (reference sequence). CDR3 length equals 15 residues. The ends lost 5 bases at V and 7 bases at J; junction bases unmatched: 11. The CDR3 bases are TGTGCCAGCAGCTCCTTGGGGAGTAGCGGGAGGGAGCAGTACTTC. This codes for CASSSLGSSGREQYF.

The CDR3 DNA sequence: TGCGCCAGCCGGGGGGCCACTGAAGCTTTCTTT. This gives the protein CASRGATEAFF. The J gene is TRBJ1-1, the V gene TRBV5-1; tentative D call: TRBD1 (6 bases). The V end lost 7 bases, the J end lost 4 bases, and 8 bases lay between the germline ends. Looked up from germline, CDR1 is SGHRS and CDR2 is YFSETQ. The CDR3 is 11 residues long.

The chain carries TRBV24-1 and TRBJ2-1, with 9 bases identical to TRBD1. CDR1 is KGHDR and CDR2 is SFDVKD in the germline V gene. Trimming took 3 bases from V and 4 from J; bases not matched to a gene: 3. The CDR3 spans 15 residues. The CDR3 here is CATSDLGTGYNEQFF. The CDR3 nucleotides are TGTGCCACCAGTGATCTTGGGACAGGGTACAATGAGCAGTTCTTC.

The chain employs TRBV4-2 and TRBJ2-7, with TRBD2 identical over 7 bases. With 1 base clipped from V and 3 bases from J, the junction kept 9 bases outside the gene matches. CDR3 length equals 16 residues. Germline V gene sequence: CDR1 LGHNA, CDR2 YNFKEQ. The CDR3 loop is CASSQVSETSLYEQYF. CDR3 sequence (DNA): TGTGCCAGCAGCCAAGTCTCCGAGACTAGCCTCTACGAGCAGTACTTC.

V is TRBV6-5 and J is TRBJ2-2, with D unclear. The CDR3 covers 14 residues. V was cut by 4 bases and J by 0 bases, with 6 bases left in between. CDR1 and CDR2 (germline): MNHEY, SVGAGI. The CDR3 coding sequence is TGTGCCAGCAGTTTAGTAGCGAACACCGGGGAGCTGTTTTTT. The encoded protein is CASSLVANTGELFF.

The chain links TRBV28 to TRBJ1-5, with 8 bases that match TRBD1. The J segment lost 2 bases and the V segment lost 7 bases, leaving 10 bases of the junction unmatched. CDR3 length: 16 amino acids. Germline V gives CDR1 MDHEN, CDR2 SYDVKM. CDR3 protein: CASTTQGAGGNQPQHF. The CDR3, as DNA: TGTGCCAGCACGACGCAGGGGGCAGGGGGCAATCAGCCCCAGCATTTT.

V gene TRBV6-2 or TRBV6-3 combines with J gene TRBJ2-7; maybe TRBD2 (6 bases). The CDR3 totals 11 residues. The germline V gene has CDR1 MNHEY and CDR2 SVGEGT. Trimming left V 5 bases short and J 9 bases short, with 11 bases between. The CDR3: CASSQPGRQYF. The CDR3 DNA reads TGTGCCAGCAGTCAGCCCGGGAGGCAGTACTTC.

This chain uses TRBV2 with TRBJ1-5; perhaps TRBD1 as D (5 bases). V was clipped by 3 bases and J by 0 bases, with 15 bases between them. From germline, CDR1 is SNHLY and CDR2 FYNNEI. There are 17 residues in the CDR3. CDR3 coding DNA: TGTGCCAGCAGTGATGGGAGGGGCAGCCTTAGCAATCAGCCCCAGCATTTT. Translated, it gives CASSDGRGSLSNQPQHF.

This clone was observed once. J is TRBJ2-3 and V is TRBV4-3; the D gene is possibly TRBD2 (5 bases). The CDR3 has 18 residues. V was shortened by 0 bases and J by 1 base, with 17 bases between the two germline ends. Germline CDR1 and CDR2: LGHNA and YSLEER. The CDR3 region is CASSQDRGAVVGTDTQYF. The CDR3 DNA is TGCGCCAGCAGCCAAGACCGGGGAGCCGTCGTTGGCACAGATACGCAGTATTTT.

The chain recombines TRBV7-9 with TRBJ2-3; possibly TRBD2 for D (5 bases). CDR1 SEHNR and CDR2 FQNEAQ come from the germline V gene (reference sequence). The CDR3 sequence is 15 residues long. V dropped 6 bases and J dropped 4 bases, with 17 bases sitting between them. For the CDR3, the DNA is TGTGCCAGCAGTCTCGGGCGGGTAAACCCAGATACGCAGTATTTT. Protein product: CASSLGRVNPDTQYF.

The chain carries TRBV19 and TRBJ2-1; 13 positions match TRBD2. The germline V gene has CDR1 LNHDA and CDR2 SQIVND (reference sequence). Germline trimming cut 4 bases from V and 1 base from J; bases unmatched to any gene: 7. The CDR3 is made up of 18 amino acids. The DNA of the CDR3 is TGTGCCAGTAGTACCGGACTAGCGGGAGTTAGATCCTACAATGAGCAGTTCTTC. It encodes CASSTGLAGVRSYNEQFF.

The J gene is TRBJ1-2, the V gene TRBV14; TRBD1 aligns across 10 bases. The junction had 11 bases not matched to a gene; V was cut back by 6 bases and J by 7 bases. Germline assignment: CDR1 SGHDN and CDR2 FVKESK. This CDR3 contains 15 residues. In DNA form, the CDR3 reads TGTGCCAGCAGTCTTACCGGGACAGGGGTTTTTGGCTACACCTTC. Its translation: CASSLTGTGVFGYTF.

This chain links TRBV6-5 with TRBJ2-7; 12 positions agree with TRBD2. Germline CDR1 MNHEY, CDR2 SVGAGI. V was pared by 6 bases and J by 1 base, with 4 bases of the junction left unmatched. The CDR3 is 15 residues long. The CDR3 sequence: CASRILAGGSYEQYF. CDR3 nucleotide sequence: TGTGCCAGCAGGATTCTAGCGGGAGGGTCCTACGAGCAGTACTTC.

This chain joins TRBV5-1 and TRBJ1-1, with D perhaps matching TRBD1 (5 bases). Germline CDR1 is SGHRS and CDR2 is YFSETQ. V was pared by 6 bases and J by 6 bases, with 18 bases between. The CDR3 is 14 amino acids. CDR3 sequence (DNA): TGCGCCAGCACCCAACAACCCAGGGCCCCTGAAGCTTTCTTT. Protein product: CASTQQPRAPEAFF.

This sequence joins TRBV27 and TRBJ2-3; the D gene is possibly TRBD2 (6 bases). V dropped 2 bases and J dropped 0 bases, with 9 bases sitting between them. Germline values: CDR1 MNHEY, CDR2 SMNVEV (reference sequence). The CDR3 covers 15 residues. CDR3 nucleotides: TGTGCCAGCAGTTTAAGGAGGGCTAGCACAGATACGCAGTATTTT. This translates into CASSLRRASTDTQYF.

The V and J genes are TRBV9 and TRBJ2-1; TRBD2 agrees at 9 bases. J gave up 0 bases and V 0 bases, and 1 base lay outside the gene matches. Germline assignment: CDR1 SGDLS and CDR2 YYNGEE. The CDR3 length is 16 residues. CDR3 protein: CASSVEAGGSYNEQFF. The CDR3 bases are TGTGCCAGCAGCGTAGAAGCGGGAGGCTCCTACAATGAGCAGTTCTTC.